This T cell receptor beta chain appears in the sequencing data of a study of cytomegalovirus exposure and HLA in healthy donors. Overall study context: As released early, the data held some 85 million unique TCRs from HLA-typed donors. Most genotyped donors, roughly 80% of around 370, had Caucasian-associated genetic ancestry. Notes on the study in general: Accounts indicate the classifier identified cytomegalovirus status with strong specificity and sensitivity. Presence/absence analyses rested on an assumption that sequencing depth was roughly uniform across donors.

The V gene end was trimmed by 6 bases and the J gene end by 4 bases; junction bases not matched to a gene: 12. Per the germline V gene, CDR1 is LGHNA and CDR2 is YNFKEQ. This CDR3 contains 16 residues. 13 Jbeta primers and 60 Vbeta primers were used for the PCR. Sequenced by immunoSEQ multiplex PCR; TCRdb stores in-frame clones only, minus some. The sample contains roughly 200,000 clones, 65% to 80% of which appear only once. In the case of this clone: Its specificity is unknown.

Source material: PBMCs. V and J are TRBV4-2 and TRBJ1-2; 9 positions match TRBD1. This receptor was taken from a young woman in good health and CMV-seropositive. CDR3 amino acids: CASRLNRDRVGYGYTF. The DNA for the CDR3 is TGTGCCAGCAGGCTAAACCGGGACAGGGTGGGCTATGGCTACACCTTC.